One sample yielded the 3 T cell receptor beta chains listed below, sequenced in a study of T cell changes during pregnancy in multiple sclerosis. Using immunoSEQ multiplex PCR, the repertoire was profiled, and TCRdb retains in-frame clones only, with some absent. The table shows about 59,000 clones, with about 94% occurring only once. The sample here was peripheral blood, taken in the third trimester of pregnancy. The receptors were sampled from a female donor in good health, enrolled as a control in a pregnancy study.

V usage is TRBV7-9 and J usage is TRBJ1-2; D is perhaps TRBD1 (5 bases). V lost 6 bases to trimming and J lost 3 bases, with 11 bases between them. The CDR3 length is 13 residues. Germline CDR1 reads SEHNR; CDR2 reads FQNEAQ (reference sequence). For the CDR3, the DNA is TGTGCCAGCAGTTCAGGGTTGGACTATGGCTACACCTTC. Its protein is CASSSGLDYGYTF. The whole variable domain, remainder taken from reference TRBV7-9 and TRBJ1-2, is DTGVSQNPRHKITKRGQNVTFRCDPISEHNRLYWYRQTLGQGPEFLTYFQNEAQLEKSRLLSDRFSAERPKGSFSTLEIQRTEQGDSAMYLCASSSGLDYGYTFGSGTRLTVV.

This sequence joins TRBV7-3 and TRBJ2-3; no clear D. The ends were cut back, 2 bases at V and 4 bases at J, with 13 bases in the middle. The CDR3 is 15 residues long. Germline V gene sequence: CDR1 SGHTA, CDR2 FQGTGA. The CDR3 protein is CASSLRGSFADTQYF. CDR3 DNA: TGTGCCAGCAGCTTACGAGGATCGTTTGCAGATACGCAGTATTTT.

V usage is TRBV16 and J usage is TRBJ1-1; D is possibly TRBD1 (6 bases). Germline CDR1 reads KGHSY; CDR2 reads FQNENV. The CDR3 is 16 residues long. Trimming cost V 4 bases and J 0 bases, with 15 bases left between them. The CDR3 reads CASSLSGEDMNTEAFF. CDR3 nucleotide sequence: TGTGCCAGCAGCCTATCAGGGGAGGATATGAACACTGAAGCTTTCTTT.